This T cell receptor (beta chain) was documented in a study of T cell responses to AZD1222 COVID-19 vaccine. Study observations and caveats: Increases in Spike-specific TCR breadth and depth were seen after two AZD1222 doses. Nearly half of spike-specific TCRs reportedly target variant regions that are unmutated in the B.1.351 and B.1.1.7 variants. White British ancestry dominated among donors, who included more females, and clonal diversity was possibly underestimated.

Germline V CDR1 and CDR2: KGHSH, LQKENI. The CDR3 totals 14 residues. The germline V and J ends were trimmed by 3 bases and 8 bases, with 16 bases remaining between them. Produced via immunoSEQ multiplex PCR; TCRdb's table is partial and in-frame only. The table includes 150,000 or so clones, 70% to 90% detected once. Details on this clone: The target antigen is unknown.

The chain is built from TRBV18 and TRBJ1-2; D not resolved. Sample: peripheral blood, taken on day 0 of MenACWY control vaccination. The source is an adult in good health. The CDR3 spells CASSPPDGLWGYTF. In nucleotides, the CDR3 is TGTGCCAGCTCACCGCCGGACGGTTTATGGGGCTACACCTTC.